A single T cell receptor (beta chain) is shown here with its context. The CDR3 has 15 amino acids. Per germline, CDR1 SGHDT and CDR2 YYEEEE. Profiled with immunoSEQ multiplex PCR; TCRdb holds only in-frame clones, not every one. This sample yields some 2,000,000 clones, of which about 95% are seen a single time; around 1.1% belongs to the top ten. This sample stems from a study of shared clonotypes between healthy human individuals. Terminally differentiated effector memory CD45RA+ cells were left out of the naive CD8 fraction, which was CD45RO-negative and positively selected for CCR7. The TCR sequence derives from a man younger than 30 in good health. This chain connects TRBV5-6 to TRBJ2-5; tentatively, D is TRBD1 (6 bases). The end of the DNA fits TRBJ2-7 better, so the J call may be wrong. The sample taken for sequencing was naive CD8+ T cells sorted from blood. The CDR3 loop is CASSPYRDSSYEQYF. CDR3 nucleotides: TGTGCCAGCAGCCCTTACAGGGATAGCTCCTACGAGCAGTACTTC.